This is a list of T cell receptor beta chains from one sample in a study of OX40 agonist ivuxolimab in advanced cancers. TCRdb keeps only in-frame clones here, not all; method: immunoSEQ multiplex PCR. The sample includes roughly 37,000 clones, 70% to 80% of them seen just once. The sample consisted of CD4+ or CD8+ T cells sorted from blood, taken in a trial of the OX40 agonist ivuxolimab. These receptors came from an adult with an advanced solid tumor such as melanoma, head and neck, liver or kidney cancer. The CDR3 runs from the conserved cysteine through the conserved F or W. The order of the fields is V gene, J gene, CDR3 protein.

TRBV5-1	TRBJ2-5	CASSLGAGETQYF
TRBV5-1	TRBJ1-1	CASGGGVSSMNTEAFF
TRBV6-1	TRBJ1-2	CASVRGQGANYGYTF
TRBV6-5	TRBJ1-1	CASRKWKDGYTEAFF
TRBV5-5	TRBJ1-2	CASSLDTYGYTF
TRBV15	TRBJ1-1	CATSRGYPGQEDTGAFF
TRBV7-9	TRBJ2-3	CASSFTGLSSDTQYF
TRBV10-1	TRBJ2-4	CASSDDRGKGNIQYF
TRBV10-3	TRBJ1-2	CAISEPGGYTF
TRBV5-1	TRBJ2-3	CASTLGRGVGDTQYF
TRBV12-5	TRBJ1-2	CASGLQQGAGGYTF
TRBV6-1	TRBJ1-2	CASSTQTTENYGYTF